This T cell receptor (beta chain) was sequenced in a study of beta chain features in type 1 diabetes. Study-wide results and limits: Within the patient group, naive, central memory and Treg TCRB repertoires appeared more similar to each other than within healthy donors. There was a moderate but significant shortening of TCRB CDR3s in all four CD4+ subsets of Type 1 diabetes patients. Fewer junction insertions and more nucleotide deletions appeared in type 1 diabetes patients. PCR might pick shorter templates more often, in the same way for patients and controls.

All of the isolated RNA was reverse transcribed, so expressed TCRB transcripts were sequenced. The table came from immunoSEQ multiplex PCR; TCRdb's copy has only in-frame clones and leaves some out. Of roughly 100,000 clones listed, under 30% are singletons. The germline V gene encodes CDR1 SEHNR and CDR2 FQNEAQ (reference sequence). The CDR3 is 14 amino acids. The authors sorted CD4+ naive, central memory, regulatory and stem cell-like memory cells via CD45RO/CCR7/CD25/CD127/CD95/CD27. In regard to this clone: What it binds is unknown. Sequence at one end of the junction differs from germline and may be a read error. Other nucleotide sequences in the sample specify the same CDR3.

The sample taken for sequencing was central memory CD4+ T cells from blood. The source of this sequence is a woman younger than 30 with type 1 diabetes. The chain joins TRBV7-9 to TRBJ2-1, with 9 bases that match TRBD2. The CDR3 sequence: CASSFAGGKNEQFF. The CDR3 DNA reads TGTGCCAGCAGCTTCGCGGGAGGGAAGAATGAGCAATTCTTC.